One and the same sample provided the 27 T cell receptor beta chains below, sequenced in a study of cytomegalovirus exposure and HLA in healthy donors. The PCR ran on 60 Vbeta and 13 Jbeta primers. Generated by immunoSEQ multiplex PCR, the TCRdb table keeps only in-frame clones and is missing some. This table holds hundreds of thousands of clones, around 90% found once. The sequenced material came from PBMCs. The receptors were sampled from a woman aged 18-35 years in good health and CMV-seronegative.

This chain joins TRBV27 and TRBJ2-7, with D perhaps TRBD1 (6 bases). The V and J ends lost 1 base and 2 bases respectively, with 18 bases between them. The CDR3 spans 17 residues. From germline, CDR1 is MNHEY and CDR2 SMNVEV (reference sequence). CDR3: CASSLLLKTGLTYEQYF. The CDR3 coding sequence is TGTGCCAGCAGTTTATTACTCAAGACAGGACTTACCTACGAGCAGTACTTC.

The CDR3 protein is CASSLMGGQETQYF. Written as DNA, the CDR3 is TGTGCCAGCAGCCTGATGGGGGGCCAAGAGACCCAGTACTTC. J is TRBJ2-5 and V is TRBV9; tentative D call: TRBD2 (6 bases). The germline gives CDR1 SGDLS, CDR2 YYNGEE. Trimming took off 4 bases at V and 1 base at J, with 11 bases between the two ends. This CDR3 has 14 amino acids.

This clone was counted between two and nine times. The chain has TRBV11-2 and TRBJ1-1; 7 bases map to TRBD1. Trimming at V came to 7 bases and at J to 6 bases, leaving 14 bases not matched to a gene. Germline values: CDR1 SGHAT, CDR2 FQNNGV. This CDR3 is built from 15 residues. CDR3 sequence reads: CASNPTGFRGSEAFF. The DNA of the CDR3 is TGTGCCAGCAACCCGACAGGGTTTAGAGGATCTGAAGCTTTCTTT.

The chain combines TRBV29-1 with TRBJ2-3, with 8 bases lining up with TRBD2. CDR1 and CDR2 (germline): SQVTM, ANQGSEA. CDR3 length equals 14 residues. Trimming at V came to 8 bases and at J to 6 bases, leaving 13 bases not matched to a gene. This chain's CDR3 is CSLGAGGLADTQYF. The CDR3 DNA reads as TGCAGCCTGGGGGCGGGGGGCCTCGCGGATACGCAGTATTTT.

V gene TRBV7-9 combines with J gene TRBJ2-2, with no clear D. The germline V gene has CDR1 SEHNR and CDR2 FQNEAQ (reference sequence). CDR3 length: 16 amino acids. V was trimmed by 0 bases and J by 1 base, leaving 9 bases between them. Here the CDR3 DNA reads TGTGCCAGCAGCTTAGCGTCACTCGGGAACACCGGGGAGCTGTTTTTT. Translated, it gives CASSLASLGNTGELFF.

The chain couples TRBV6-6 to TRBJ1-4; TRBD1 matches at 7 bases. The ends lost 5 bases at V and 8 bases at J; junction bases unmatched: 11. This CDR3 contains 15 residues. The germline V gene encodes CDR1 MNHNY and CDR2 SVGAGI (reference sequence). The CDR3 nucleotides read TGTGCCAGCAGTACCCTAGACAGGGCGGCGGAAAAACTGTTTTTT. Amino acid sequence: CASSTLDRAAEKLFF.

The chain has TRBV28 and TRBJ1-2, with 7 bases aligning to TRBD1. The CDR3 length is 13 residues. Germline-derived CDR1 and CDR2 are MDHEN and SYDVKM. After removal of 8 bases from V and 4 bases from J, the junction contained 7 bases not matched to a gene. CDR3: CASEGGDSYGYTF. The DNA for the CDR3 is TGTGCCAGCGAGGGCGGGGACAGCTATGGCTACACCTTC.

The chain is built from TRBV5-6 and TRBJ1-2; D call uncertain. CDR3 length: 15 amino acids. Germline loops: CDR1 SGHDT, CDR2 YYEEEE. The ends were cut back, 4 bases at V and 1 base at J, with 14 bases in the middle. CDR3 nucleotide sequence: TGTGCCAGCAGCACCATAGGGAGTGGTAACTATGGCTACACCTTC. Protein product: CASSTIGSGNYGYTF.

The J gene is TRBJ1-1, the V gene TRBV11-2, with D tentatively TRBD1 (6 bases). The CDR3 has 15 amino acids. The germline V gene has CDR1 SGHAT and CDR2 FQNNGV. V was clipped by 4 bases and J by 1 base, with 13 bases between them. CDR3 nucleotides: TGTGCCAGCAGCTCAAAGGGACAAGCGAACACTGAAGCTTTCTTT. It yields the protein CASSSKGQANTEAFF. Combining the CDR3 with reference TRBV11-2 and TRBJ1-1 gives the whole variable domain EAGVAQSPRYKIIEKRQSVAFWCNPISGHATLYWYQQILGQGPKLLIQFQNNGVVDDSQLPKDRFSAERLKGVDSTLKIQPAKLEDSAVYLCASSSKGQANTEAFFGQGTRLTVV.

This CDR3 reads CASAPDTGGVDTQYF. The CDR3 DNA reads as TGTGCCAGCGCCCCTGATACAGGGGGGGTAGATACGCAGTATTTT. V is TRBV28 and J is TRBJ2-3, with a tentative D call TRBD1 (8 bases). This CDR3 has 15 residues. Germline V gene sequence: CDR1 MDHEN, CDR2 SYDVKM. The V end lost 8 bases, the J end lost 5 bases, and 20 bases lay between the germline ends.

The chain links TRBV6-5 to TRBJ1-2; no definite D call. The V gene's germline CDR1 is MNHEY and CDR2 SVGAGI. This CDR3 contains 13 residues. V lost 6 bases, J lost 7 bases, and 15 bases lay in between. The CDR3, as DNA: TGTGCCAGCAGCAGACCGGGAGAGAGTGGCTACACCTTC. Protein: CASSRPGESGYTF.

The V and J genes are TRBV27 and TRBJ1-4; D unresolved. The V end lost 4 bases, the J end lost 7 bases, and 19 bases lay between the germline ends. CDR1 and CDR2 from the germline V gene are MNHEY and SMNVEV (reference sequence). This CDR3 has 16 residues. The CDR3 DNA reads TGTGCCAGCAGTTGGCGATGGGCCCCTGCTGGTGAAAAACTGTTTTTT. This sequence encodes CASSWRWAPAGEKLFF.

The chain carries TRBV19 and TRBJ1-2; 8 bases are a match to TRBD1. This CDR3 contains 16 residues. Germline V lookup: CDR1 LNHDA, CDR2 SQIVND (reference sequence). V dropped 6 bases and J dropped 2; count of bases not matched to a gene: 11. The CDR3 DNA is TGTGCCAGTAGAACCCGGGGGAACAGGGGGAACTATGGCTACACCTTC. Protein: CASRTRGNRGNYGYTF.

The rearrangement joins TRBV14 to TRBJ2-7; D perhaps matches TRBD1 (6 bases). Germline CDR1 reads SGHDN; CDR2 reads FVKESK. This CDR3 comprises 14 residues. V was cut by 4 bases and J by 2 bases, with 12 bases left in between. Here the CDR3 reads CASSLRTVAYEQYF. For the CDR3, the DNA is TGTGCCAGCAGCCTGCGGACAGTCGCCTACGAGCAGTACTTC.

The rearrangement uses TRBV5-1 and TRBJ2-7; D is possibly TRBD2 (5 bases). Germline CDR1 and CDR2: SGHRS and YFSETQ. This CDR3 has 16 amino acids. Deletions cut 4 bases from V and 2 bases from J, with 19 bases between. As DNA, the CDR3 is TGCGCCAGCAGCCCCCGAGGCGAGCGGATTACCTACGAGCAGTACTTC. Amino acid sequence: CASSPRGERITYEQYF.

The chain employs TRBV6-5 and TRBJ2-7; D uncertain. The V and J ends lost 0 bases and 0 bases respectively, with 6 bases between them. This CDR3 has 14 residues. Per germline, CDR1 MNHEY and CDR2 SVGAGI. The chain's CDR3 is CASSYSYSSYEQYF. The CDR3 region has the DNA TGTGCCAGCAGTTACTCGTACTCCTCCTACGAGCAGTACTTC.

The chain is built from TRBV2 and TRBJ2-5, with 10 bases that match TRBD2. Germline V gene lookup returns CDR1 SNHLY and CDR2 FYNNEI. Trimming at V came to 8 bases and at J to 2 bases, leaving 2 bases not matched to a gene. CDR3 length: 13 residues. CDR3 amino acids: CASLSGGQETQYF. The CDR3 DNA reads as TGTGCCAGCCTTAGCGGGGGGCAAGAGACCCAGTACTTC.

The count of this clone is one. This sequence joins TRBV5-5 and TRBJ2-2, with a possible D match to TRBD2 (6 bases). Trimming stripped 0 bases from V and 7 bases from J, with 16 bases between. The germline V gene encodes CDR1 SGHKS and CDR2 YYEKEE (reference sequence). The CDR3 consists of 16 residues. CDR3 DNA: TGTGCCAGCAGCTTGGCCGCGGGGTTGGCAGTCGGGGAGCTGTTTTTT. It is translated as CASSLAAGLAVGELFF.

V and J are TRBV5-6 and TRBJ1-1, with 8 nucleotides matching TRBD1. V gave up 5 bases and J gave up 8 bases; unmatched junction bases: 5. The CDR3 sequence is 12 residues long. Germline V lookup: CDR1 SGHDT, CDR2 YYEEEE. This CDR3 reads CASSWTGREAFF. Here the CDR3 DNA reads TGTGCCAGCAGTTGGACAGGGAGGGAAGCTTTCTTT. Full variable domain (rest looked up from reference TRBV5-6 and TRBJ1-1): DAGVTQSPTHLIKTRGQQVTLRCSPKSGHDTVSWYQQALGQGPQFIFQYYEEEERQRGNFPDRFSGHQFPNYSSELNVNALLLGDSALYLCASSWTGREAFFGQGTRLTVV.

J is TRBJ1-1 and V is TRBV29-1; 8 nucleotides agree with TRBD1. Germline-derived CDR1 and CDR2 are SQVTM and ANQGSEA. The V gene end was trimmed by 4 bases and the J gene end by 0 bases; junction bases not matched to a gene: 4. This CDR3 has 14 amino acids. The CDR3 sequence is CSVVGTGLNTEAFF. The CDR3 nucleotides read TGCAGCGTTGTAGGGACAGGTTTGAACACTGAAGCTTTCTTT.

The V gene is TRBV11-2, the J gene TRBJ2-1, with 13 bases that match TRBD2. Trimming at V came to 6 bases and at J to 1 base, leaving 12 bases not matched to a gene. The CDR3 totals 19 residues. Per the germline V gene, CDR1 is SGHAT and CDR2 is FQNNGV. DNA for the CDR3: TGTGCCAGCAGATTACTAGCGGGGGGGCCAATTAAATCCTACAATGAGCAGTTCTTC. Its protein is CASRLLAGGPIKSYNEQFF.

This chain uses TRBV9 with TRBJ2-3, with 8 bases matching TRBD1. Germline CDR1 reads SGDLS; CDR2 reads YYNGEE. This CDR3 contains 15 residues. The J segment lost 2 bases and the V segment lost 2 bases, leaving 4 bases of the junction unmatched. For the CDR3, the DNA is TGTGCCAGCAGCGTCAGGACAGGGATCACAGATACGCAGTATTTT. Protein: CASSVRTGITDTQYF.

This clone has a single count. This sequence joins TRBV7-6 and TRBJ2-7, with a weak D call TRBD2 (6 bases). CDR1 SGHVS and CDR2 FNYEAQ come from the germline V gene. This CDR3 spans 15 amino acids. V lost 1 base and J 3 bases, leaving 13 bases between the germline ends. The CDR3 sequence: CASSLGAGTFYEQYF. Here the CDR3 DNA reads TGTGCCAGCAGCTTAGGCGCGGGGACGTTCTACGAGCAGTACTTC.

The chain is built from TRBV19 and TRBJ2-7, with D hard to call. Trimming shortened V by 7 bases and J by 0 bases, and 16 bases separated the two germline ends. Germline-derived CDR1 and CDR2 are LNHDA and SQIVND (reference sequence). The CDR3 totals 15 residues. The CDR3 loop reads CASMSGAVGSYEQYF. The CDR3 DNA is TGTGCCAGTATGAGTGGAGCTGTGGGCTCCTACGAGCAGTACTTC.

As to this clone: The CDR3 ends on some other residue instead of the conserved phenylalanine or tryptophan, so this is likely a read error. V usage is TRBV9 and J usage is TRBJ1-6; D call uncertain. CDR1 SGDLS and CDR2 YYNGEE come from the germline V gene. Between the trimmed V and J ends, which lost 6 bases and 6 bases, there was a span of 13 bases. The CDR3 is 14 residues long. The CDR3 nucleotides are TGTGCCAGCACCTATGGGGAGCCTAATTCACCCCTCCACCTT. Protein product: CASTYGEPNSPLHL.

This clone was counted once. The J gene is TRBJ2-7, the V gene TRBV15, with D tentatively TRBD1 (6 bases). The V gene lost 0 bases and the J gene lost 5 bases, with 14 bases spanning the gap. CDR1 and CDR2 (germline): LNHNV, YYDKDF (reference sequence). CDR3 length: 15 residues. The CDR3 loop is CATSRDQGIDNEQYF. CDR3 nucleotide sequence: TGTGCCACCAGCAGAGATCAGGGGATAGACAACGAGCAGTACTTC.

The chain uses TRBV28 and TRBJ1-1; D gene unclear. In germline, CDR1 is MDHEN, CDR2 SYDVKM. This CDR3 contains 15 residues. With 2 bases removed from V and 0 bases from J, the gap between germline ends came to 10 bases. CDR3 region: CASSLSNPMNTEAFF. The CDR3 bases are TGTGCCAGCAGTTTAAGTAACCCTATGAACACTGAAGCTTTCTTT.